Listed here are 25 T cell receptor beta chains from one sample, sequenced in a study of blood T cell repertoires in COVID-19. The protocol was immunoSEQ multiplex PCR, while the TCRdb copy is restricted to in-frame clones and leaves out a portion. The top ten clones hold more than 4.5% of a sample with fewer than 130,000 clones, about 85% of them seen once. Material: peripheral blood. All receptors derive from a human donor in a cohort sampled during active COVID-19.

The chain joins TRBV11-2 to TRBJ2-1, with D uncertain. V was pared by 5 bases and J by 5 bases, with 7 bases between. The CDR3 runs to 12 residues. Germline CDR1 is SGHAT and CDR2 is FQNNGV. Written as DNA, the CDR3 is TGTGCCAGCAGCCCCGCTAACAATGAGCAGTTCTTC. Residues: CASSPANNEQFF.

The chain links TRBV9 to TRBJ2-1; 8 bases are shared with TRBD2. The CDR3 has 15 residues. Germline V gene data show CDR1 as SGDLS and CDR2 as YYNGEE. V dropped 2 bases and J dropped 7; count of bases not matched to a gene: 8. Here the CDR3 DNA reads TGTGCCAGCAGCGTCAGCGGGAGCTCTGGTAATGAGCAGTTCTTC. Translated: CASSVSGSSGNEQFF.

The chain couples TRBV30 to TRBJ2-2, with TRBD2 as a possible D gene (5 bases). The CDR3 covers 14 residues. Germline lookup yields CDR1 GTSNPN and CDR2 SVGIG (reference sequence). The ends were cut back, 3 bases at V and 0 bases at J, with 8 bases in the middle. The CDR3 DNA is TGTGCCTGGAGCCTGGGAGCGAACACCGGGGAGCTGTTTTTT. Protein: CAWSLGANTGELFF.

The chain has TRBV28 and TRBJ1-3; D gene uncertain. Trimming took 6 bases from V and 0 from J, leaving 12 bases between them. The CDR3 is made up of 15 amino acids. Germline V CDR1 and CDR2: MDHEN, SYDVKM. DNA for the CDR3: TGTGCCAGCAGCCTCCCAGTCAGCTCTGGAAACACCATATATTTT. As protein: CASSLPVSSGNTIYF.

J is TRBJ2-2 and V is TRBV7-3, with 10 bases aligning to TRBD1. The CDR3 has 15 residues. The germline gives CDR1 SGHTA, CDR2 FQGTGA. Trimming removed 5 bases from V and 7 bases from J; junction bases left unmatched: 7. The CDR3 protein is CASSTQGQGSGELFF. The CDR3 DNA follows: TGTGCCAGCAGCACTCAGGGACAGGGGAGCGGGGAGCTGTTTTTT. The full variable domain, completed using reference TRBV7-3 and TRBJ2-2, is GAGVSQTPSNKVTEKGKYVELRCDPISGHTALYWYRQSLGQGPEFLIYFQGTGAADDSGLPNDRFFAVRPEGSVSTLKIQRTERGDSAVYLCASSTQGQGSGELFFGEGSRLTVL.

This chain connects TRBV7-9 to TRBJ2-3; 8 bases map to TRBD1. From germline, CDR1 is SEHNR and CDR2 FQNEAQ (reference sequence). The CDR3 extends over 15 amino acids. V lost 6 bases to trimming and J lost 0 bases; unmatched junction nucleotides: 5. The CDR3 sequence is CASSPQGVSTDTQYF. Written as DNA, the CDR3 is TGTGCCAGCAGTCCACAGGGGGTTAGCACAGATACGCAGTATTTT.

The sample holds one count of this clone. This chain joins TRBV28 and TRBJ2-2, with 8 bases matching TRBD1. The CDR3 covers 15 residues. Germline V gene sequence: CDR1 MDHEN, CDR2 SYDVKM. After removal of 8 bases from V and 4 bases from J, the junction contained 9 bases not matched to a gene. The DNA of the CDR3 is TGTGCCAGCGGCCGCTGGACAGGGTTCACCGGGGAGCTGTTTTTT. Amino acid sequence: CASGRWTGFTGELFF. Full variable domain (missing parts from reference TRBV28 and TRBJ2-2): DVKVTQSSRYLVKRTGEKVFLECVQDMDHENMFWYRQDPGLGLRLIYFSYDVKMKEKGDIPEGYSVSREKKERFSLILESASTNQTSMYLCASGRWTGFTGELFFGEGSRLTVL.

J is TRBJ2-3 and V is TRBV9; D ambiguous. The CDR3 is 14 amino acids. The germline V and J ends were trimmed by 4 bases and 8 bases, with 17 bases remaining between them. Germline assignment: CDR1 SGDLS and CDR2 YYNGEE. CDR3 nucleotide sequence: TGTGCCAGCAGCTCGAGACTTGGCGCCCTTACGCAGTATTTT. Translating it yields CASSSRLGALTQYF.

The genes are TRBV13 and TRBJ1-1; D is unclear. The V gene's germline CDR1 is PRHDT and CDR2 FYEKMQ (reference sequence). CDR3 size: 12 residues. V lost 2 bases to trimming and J lost 9 bases, with 10 bases between them. CDR3: CASSLRTAQAFF. The DNA for the CDR3 is TGTGCCAGCAGCTTACGTACAGCCCAAGCTTTCTTT.

The CDR3, as DNA: TGTGCCAGCAGCCCCTATCGGTTAGCGGGAATGGATGAGCAGTTCTTC. Translation: CASSPYRLAGMDEQFF. This chain links TRBV7-3 with TRBJ2-1; TRBD2 agrees at 8 bases. J lost 8 bases, V lost 5 bases, and 14 bases had no gene match. CDR3 size: 16 residues. Germline-derived CDR1 and CDR2 are SGHTA and FQGTGA.

Only a few counts were recorded for this clone. The rearrangement joins TRBV7-3 to TRBJ1-1; 11 bases map to TRBD1. Germline lookup yields CDR1 SGHTA and CDR2 FQGTGA. J gave up 4 bases and V 4 bases, and 5 bases lay outside the gene matches. The CDR3 runs to 15 residues. CDR3 bases: TGTGCCAGCAGCTCAGGACAGGGGGCGAGCACTGAAGCTTTCTTT. It translates to CASSSGQGASTEAFF.

The chain combines TRBV15 with TRBJ2-7, with a tentative D call TRBD2 (6 bases). This CDR3 has 17 residues. Deletions cut 1 base from V and 5 bases from J, with 21 bases between. In germline, CDR1 is LNHNV, CDR2 YYDKDF (reference sequence). The CDR3 sequence: CATSRGLGGPQEDEQYF. The CDR3 nucleotides read TGTGCCACCAGCAGAGGGCTGGGGGGACCCCAAGAGGACGAGCAGTACTTC.

The chain combines TRBV9 with TRBJ1-2, with D maybe TRBD1 (6 bases). The CDR3 totals 15 residues. V was pared by 0 bases and J by 3 bases, with 12 bases between. The germline gives CDR1 SGDLS, CDR2 YYNGEE. CDR3 in DNA: TGTGCCAGCAGCGTAGAACCGGACAGTCACTATGGCTACACCTTC. Protein sequence: CASSVEPDSHYGYTF. The full variable domain, rest sourced from reference TRBV9 and TRBJ1-2, is DSGVTQTPKHLITATGQRVTLRCSPRSGDLSVYWYQQSLDQGLQFLIQYYNGEERAKGNILERFSAQQFPDLHSELNLSSLELGDSALYFCASSVEPDSHYGYTFGSGTRLTVV.

The chain uses TRBV24-1 and TRBJ1-2, with D perhaps TRBD1 (6 bases). V lost 6 bases and J lost 8, with 24 bases in between. The CDR3 extends over 16 amino acids. CDR1 is KGHDR and CDR2 is SFDVKD in the germline V gene. The DNA of the CDR3 is TGTGCCACCAGTTTACCGGGGGGCGGGGGCCCGGAAGGCTACACCTTC. Its protein product is CATSLPGGGGPEGYTF.

The rearrangement links TRBV6-4 to TRBJ2-1, with D uncertain. Trimming pared 0 bases from V and 10 bases from J, leaving 13 bases between. The CDR3 contains 14 residues. The germline CDR1 and CDR2 sequences are MRHNA and SNTAGT. Here the CDR3 reads CASSDSGSSREQFF. CDR3 nucleotides: TGTGCCAGCAGTGACTCTGGTAGCTCCCGGGAGCAGTTCTTC.

This chain joins TRBV6-5 and TRBJ1-4; D unclear. The V gene's germline CDR1 is MNHEY and CDR2 SVGAGI. Trimming removed 0 bases at V and 8 bases at J, with 7 bases between. The CDR3 is made up of 13 amino acids. The CDR3 here is CASSYSLREKLFF. CDR3 sequence (DNA): TGTGCCAGCAGTTACTCTTTGAGGGAAAAACTGTTTTTT.

This sequence joins TRBV7-3 and TRBJ2-7; 15 bases are a match to TRBD2. The trim removed 4 bases at V and 5 bases at J, leaving 12 bases unmatched. This CDR3 has 18 amino acids. CDR1 is SGHTA and CDR2 is FQGTGA in the germline V gene. CDR3 bases: TGTGCCAGCAGCTCGGGACTAGCGGGGGGCGATTACTCGGACGAGCAGTACTTC. Protein product: CASSSGLAGGDYSDEQYF.

V gene TRBV5-1 combines with J gene TRBJ1-5; D is uncertain. V lost 1 base and J 5 bases, leaving 7 bases between the germline ends. Germline V lookup: CDR1 SGHRS, CDR2 YFSETQ. The CDR3 length is 13 residues. DNA of the CDR3: TGCGCCAGCAGCTTGTGGGGAGATCAGCCCCAGCATTTT. Its protein product is CASSLWGDQPQHF.

The chain has TRBV7-9 and TRBJ2-5; D possibly corresponds to TRBD2 (5 bases). There are 14 residues in the CDR3. V lost 6 bases, J lost 5 bases, and 16 bases lay in between. Germline-derived CDR1 and CDR2 are SEHNR and FQNEAQ (reference sequence). The chain's CDR3 is CASSLVSGRETQYF. For the CDR3, the DNA is TGTGCCAGCAGTTTGGTCAGCGGCCGGGAGACCCAGTACTTC.

The rearrangement uses TRBV6-5 and TRBJ1-5; no definite D call. The CDR3 extends over 13 amino acids. The V gene's germline CDR1 is MNHEY and CDR2 SVGAGI. V dropped 0 bases and J dropped 5 bases, with 5 bases sitting between them. The CDR3: CASSYSSDQPQHF. Written as DNA, the CDR3 is TGTGCCAGCAGTTACTCCTCGGATCAGCCCCAGCATTTT.

This chain uses TRBV2 with TRBJ1-2, with D unresolved. This CDR3 has 11 amino acids. Germline V CDR1 and CDR2: SNHLY, FYNNEI. V was pared by 7 bases and J by 6 bases, with 9 bases between. CDR3 residues: CASNQLDGYTF. CDR3 DNA sequence: TGTGCCAGCAATCAACTAGATGGCTACACCTTC.

The rearrangement joins TRBV4-1 to TRBJ2-3; tentative D call: TRBD1 (6 bases). Germline V gene sequence: CDR1 MGHRA, CDR2 YSYEKL. With 1 base removed from V and 0 bases from J, the gap between germline ends came to 8 bases. This CDR3 is built from 15 residues. Written as DNA, the CDR3 is TGCGCCAGCAGCCAAGTCGGGACAAGCACAGATACGCAGTATTTT. Its protein product is CASSQVGTSTDTQYF.

J is TRBJ1-5 and V is TRBV15; D not certain. Germline assignment: CDR1 LNHNV and CDR2 YYDKDF (reference sequence). Between the trimmed V and J ends, which lost 5 bases and 4 bases, there was a span of 21 bases. The length of the CDR3 is 17 residues. CDR3 DNA sequence: TGTGCCACCAGCGGCCTCCGGGATAGACTCCTTAATCAGCCCCAGCATTTT. It codes for CATSGLRDRLLNQPQHF.

The chain joins TRBV10-3 to TRBJ1-2, with D perhaps matching TRBD1 (6 bases). CDR3 length: 18 amino acids. Germline values: CDR1 ENHRY, CDR2 SYGVKD. V shed 5 bases and J shed 5 bases, with 27 bases lying between them. The CDR3 DNA sequence: TGTGCCATCAGTCTGAGAGGGACCGGGACAACAGTAGGGTATGGCTACACCTTC. Its protein product is CAISLRGTGTTVGYGYTF.

The rearrangement joins TRBV19 to TRBJ1-1; D is undetermined. V lost 0 bases, J lost 5 bases, and 7 bases lay in between. The CDR3 has 13 amino acids. Per the germline V gene, CDR1 is LNHDA and CDR2 is SQIVND (reference sequence). The CDR3 DNA is TGTGCCAGTAGTATAGATGGAGGGACTGAAGCTTTCTTT. Protein sequence: CASSIDGGTEAFF.